This section outlines one TCR beta chain sequence together with its context. What it binds is unknown. TCRdb reprocessed the 5' RACE reads with MiXCR, giving one entry per CDR3 protein. Of 410,000 or so distinct CDR3 sequences detected, more than 20% appear once; the ten largest clones hold approximately 14%. V lost 5 bases to trimming and J lost 2 bases; unmatched junction nucleotides: 6. The CDR3 is 15 amino acids. Germline V gives CDR1 LNHDA, CDR2 SQIVND (reference sequence). The entry originates in a study of T-cell memory formation after mild COVID-19. Study-level background: Largely donor-specific TCR clusters were found. Study observations and caveats: Mainly CM and EM harbored the contracting CD4+ clones; mainly EMRA harbored the CD8+ ones. The SARS-CoV-2 specificity of second-wave clones reaching peak at day 37 remained unverified.

This sequence joins TRBV19 and TRBJ2-5; 9 bases are a match to TRBD2. Sequencing used PBMCs or a T cell subset sorted from them (not recorded which). The sequence was collected from an adult woman who had mild COVID-19 (a few samples of this study predate the infection). Cell type and time point are not known. This chain's CDR3 is CASSPSTSGQETQYF. CDR3 coding DNA: TGTGCCAGTAGTCCCTCGACTAGCGGACAAGAGACCCAGTACTTC.